The sequence of this T cell receptor (beta chain) was determined in a study of shared clonotypes between healthy human individuals. The trim removed 3 bases at V and 10 bases at J, leaving 8 bases unmatched. This CDR3 comprises 15 residues. The germline gives CDR1 SEHNR, CDR2 FQNEAQ (reference sequence). None of the donors, who were healthy HIV-negative adults, had recently had acute infections or vaccinations. Caucasian adults living in Nashville, Tennessee, provided all samples. The assay ran at deep level. Investigators spread the genomic DNA of each subset evenly over several immunoSEQ plates. Generated by immunoSEQ multiplex PCR, the TCRdb table keeps only in-frame clones and is missing some. Of 2,500,000 or so clones in the sample, roughly 93% are singletons; the top ten hold approximately 0.37%.

The chain links TRBV7-9 to TRBJ2-1; 11 bases line up with TRBD2. The material sequenced was naive CD4+ T cells from PBMCs. The subset was: CD45RA+ positively selected. This receptor was identified in a man between 18 and 35 years old in good health. Some clones in this sample may be carry-over from other donors' samples. CDR3 in amino acids: CASSFSGRGSGEQFF. For the CDR3, the DNA is TGTGCCAGCAGCTTTAGCGGGAGGGGTTCGGGAGAGCAGTTCTTC. Together with reference TRBV7-9 and TRBJ2-1, the CDR3 gives the full variable domain: DTGVSQNPRHKITKRGQNVTFRCDPISEHNRLYWYRQTLGQGPEFLTYFQNEAQLEKSRLLSDRFSAERPKGSFSTLEIQRTEQGDSAMYLCASSFSGRGSGEQFFGPGTRLTVL.